This entry lists 20 T cell receptor beta chains sequenced from one sample in a study of blood T cell repertoires in COVID-19. Profiled with immunoSEQ multiplex PCR; TCRdb holds only in-frame clones, not every one. Altogether approximately 100,000 clones are present, 85% being singletons, with the ten largest covering more than 1.5%. Input material: peripheral blood. These receptors came from a woman between 70 and 85 years old with active or convalescent COVID-19.

The chain combines TRBV5-4 with TRBJ2-3, with 7 bases fitting TRBD1. The junction had 1 base not matched to a gene; V was cut back by 5 bases and J by 1 base. This CDR3 contains 13 residues. The germline V gene encodes CDR1 SGHNT and CDR2 YYREEE (reference sequence). CDR3 DNA sequence: TGTGCCAGCAGAGGACAGGGCACAGATACGCAGTATTTT. Protein sequence: CASRGQGTDTQYF.

This clone was observed a single time. The CDR3 region is CASSRGLLLHF. The DNA for the CDR3 is TGTGCCAGCAGTCGCGGGCTCCTCCTCCACTTT. This chain connects TRBV12-3 or TRBV12-4 to TRBJ1-6; D ambiguous. Trimming stripped 5 bases from V and 15 bases from J, with 11 bases between. The CDR3 sequence is 11 residues long.

The V gene is TRBV5-4, the J gene TRBJ2-1; 14 nucleotides align to TRBD2. CDR3 length equals 19 residues. V was clipped by 2 bases and J by 4 bases; unmatched bases: 11. CDR1 is SGHNT, CDR2 YYREEE, per germline (reference sequence). The DNA for the CDR3 is TGTGCCAGCAGCTTACGTCCCGGGACTAGCGGGGGACTATACAATGAGCAGTTCTTC. It specifies CASSLRPGTSGGLYNEQFF.

The genes are TRBV7-2 and TRBJ1-6; 7 bases agree with TRBD1. CDR3 length: 14 amino acids. Germline V lookup: CDR1 SGHTA, CDR2 FQGNSA. V dropped 2 bases and J dropped 9; count of bases not matched to a gene: 4. The CDR3 DNA sequence: TGTGCCAGCAGCTTATACAGGGGTAGTTCACCCCTCCACTTT. Protein product: CASSLYRGSSPLHF.

This chain uses TRBV19 with TRBJ2-5, with 8 positions matching TRBD1. The CDR3 is 15 residues long. CDR1 is LNHDA and CDR2 is SQIVND in the germline V gene (reference sequence). V dropped 3 bases and J dropped 0; count of bases not matched to a gene: 3. CDR3 protein: CASSIGTGHQETQYF. The CDR3 nucleotides are TGTGCCAGTAGTATCGGGACAGGACACCAAGAGACCCAGTACTTC.

The chain combines TRBV28 with TRBJ2-2, with 7 bases identical to TRBD1. Germline V gene lookup returns CDR1 MDHEN and CDR2 SYDVKM. V shed 7 bases, J shed 6 bases, and the junction held 5 bases outside the gene matches. The length of the CDR3 is 13 residues. DNA of the CDR3: TGTGCCAGCATAGGGGGCTCGGCCGGGGAGCTGTTTTTT. Protein product: CASIGGSAGELFF.

In this sample, this clone turned up a few times. The rearrangement links TRBV10-1 to TRBJ1-1; D not certain. V was clipped by 0 bases and J by 0 bases, with 5 bases between them. The CDR3 loop spans 14 amino acids. Germline assignment: CDR1 WNHNN and CDR2 SYGVQD (reference sequence). CDR3: CASSESTMNTEAFF. CDR3 in DNA: TGCGCCAGCAGTGAGTCGACAATGAACACTGAAGCTTTCTTT.

This clone appeared a single time. V is TRBV29-1 and J is TRBJ1-1, with D perhaps matching TRBD1 (6 bases). There are 14 residues in the CDR3. Germline CDR1 and CDR2: SQVTM and ANQGSEA. V dropped 0 bases and J dropped 3 bases, with 11 bases sitting between them. In nucleotides, the CDR3 is TGCAGCGTTGAAGAGGGGGCAGGGGACACTGAAGCTTTCTTT. Amino acids: CSVEEGAGDTEAFF.

About this clone itself: Because the CDR3's place on the DNA is in doubt, the DNA is left out and the CDR3 is given as listed by TCRdb. The genes are TRBV21-1 and TRBJ1-2; the table's D call, TRBD1, was not checked against the DNA. TRBV21-1 is a pseudogene. 18 amino acids form the CDR3, both terminal residues included. This chain's CDR3 is CASRVGQGTLIANYGYTF.

This clone was recorded only once. This chain joins TRBV10-3 and TRBJ1-2, with D possibly matching TRBD1 (6 bases). The V end lost 8 bases, the J end lost 8 bases, and 15 bases lay between the germline ends. Germline V lookup: CDR1 ENHRY, CDR2 SYGVKD. The length of the CDR3 is 12 residues. CDR3 region: CAISITGLGYTF. The CDR3 DNA sequence: TGTGCCATCTCTATTACAGGGTTGGGCTACACCTTC.

This chain joins TRBV11-2 and TRBJ2-3, with unresolved D. The CDR3 runs 14 residues. V lost 0 bases and J 6 bases, leaving 10 bases between the germline ends. The germline gives CDR1 SGHAT, CDR2 FQNNGV. In DNA form, the CDR3 reads TGTGCCAGCAGCTTAGATCGCCGGCGGGATACGCAGTATTTT. It codes for CASSLDRRRDTQYF.

This clone came up once. V is TRBV19 and J is TRBJ2-7; TRBD2 might be the D (6 bases). The CDR3 contains 18 residues. Germline loops: CDR1 LNHDA, CDR2 SQIVND (reference sequence). The V end lost 0 bases, the J end lost 0 bases, and 18 bases lay between the germline ends. The CDR3 loop reads CASSIDGGGSRRSYEQYF. The CDR3 nucleotides read TGTGCCAGTAGTATAGATGGCGGAGGGAGCAGACGCTCCTACGAGCAGTACTTC.

The rearrangement links TRBV18 to TRBJ1-2; 10 nucleotides match TRBD1. With V trimmed by 6 bases and J by 4 bases, 8 bases remained unmatched. Germline CDR1 and CDR2: KGHSH and LQKENI. The CDR3 is 15 residues long. The CDR3 region has the DNA TGTGCCAGCTCTTCCGGGACAGGGGTACTCTATGGCTACACCTTC. The encoded protein is CASSSGTGVLYGYTF. Complete variable domain (other parts from reference TRBV18 and TRBJ1-2): NAGVMQNPRHLVRRRGQEARLRCSPMKGHSHVYWYRQLPEEGLKFMVYLQKENIIDESGMPKERFSAEFPKEGPSILRIQQVVRGDSAAYFCASSSGTGVLYGYTFGSGTRLTVV.

In DNA form, the CDR3 reads TGTGCCAGCTCACCACAACAGGGATCTTTTAATTCACCCCTCCACTTT. Its protein is CASSPQQGSFNSPLHF. The gene calls are TRBV18 and TRBJ1-6; tentative D call: TRBD1 (6 bases). V was pared by 1 base and J by 6 bases, with 13 bases between. The germline CDR1 and CDR2 sequences are KGHSH and LQKENI. CDR3 length: 16 residues.

This clone was observed once. This chain uses TRBV10-3 with TRBJ2-7; a possible D gene is TRBD1 (5 bases). The germline V gene has CDR1 ENHRY and CDR2 SYGVKD. CDR3 length: 15 amino acids. The germline V and J ends were trimmed by 2 bases and 3 bases, with 14 bases remaining between them. CDR3 residues: CAISETGPGDYEQYF. The CDR3 coding sequence is TGTGCCATCAGTGAGACAGGTCCGGGCGACTACGAGCAGTACTTC.

V is TRBV12-3 or TRBV12-4 and J is TRBJ2-7; unclear D gene. The CDR3 has 12 amino acids. Trimming shortened V by 6 bases and J by 6 bases, and 12 bases separated the two germline ends. The DNA of the CDR3 is TGTGCCAGCAGCCCCTCGATAGCCGAGCAGTACTTC. Its translation is CASSPSIAEQYF.

This chain connects TRBV18 to TRBJ1-2; D is possibly TRBD1 (6 bases). This CDR3 comprises 14 residues. CDR1 is KGHSH and CDR2 is LQKENI in the germline V gene. Trimming stripped 0 bases from V and 4 bases from J, with 9 bases between. CDR3 sequence: CASSPPNRAYGYTF. CDR3 DNA: TGTGCCAGCTCACCACCGAACAGGGCCTATGGCTACACCTTC.

This rearrangement joins TRBV28 to TRBJ1-4, with 7 bases fitting TRBD1. The ends lost 3 bases at V and 5 bases at J; junction bases unmatched: 15. CDR3 length equals 18 residues. Germline loops: CDR1 MDHEN, CDR2 SYDVKM. The CDR3 DNA is TGTGCCAGCAGTTTGATTGGAGGGGGCGCTGACAAGAATGAAAAACTGTTTTTT. Its protein product is CASSLIGGGADKNEKLFF.

The rearrangement joins TRBV7-2 to TRBJ2-4, with 10 bases fitting TRBD2. V lost 5 bases to trimming and J lost 7 bases; unmatched junction nucleotides: 14. The CDR3 length is 17 residues. The V gene's germline CDR1 is SGHTA and CDR2 FQGNSA. CDR3 sequence: CASSLQGAGGPGNIQYF. DNA of the CDR3: TGTGCCAGCAGCCTCCAGGGAGCGGGGGGGCCAGGTAACATTCAGTACTTC.

The rearrangement links TRBV21-1 to TRBJ2-7; the table assigns TRBD1, which was not confirmed against the DNA. TRBV21-1 is listed as a pseudogene. The CDR3 runs to 17 residues. The CDR3 nucleotides read TGTGCCAGCAGCAAAGCGGCGCAACAGGCCGACTCCTACGAGCAGTACTTC. Translating it yields CASSKAAQQADSYEQYF.